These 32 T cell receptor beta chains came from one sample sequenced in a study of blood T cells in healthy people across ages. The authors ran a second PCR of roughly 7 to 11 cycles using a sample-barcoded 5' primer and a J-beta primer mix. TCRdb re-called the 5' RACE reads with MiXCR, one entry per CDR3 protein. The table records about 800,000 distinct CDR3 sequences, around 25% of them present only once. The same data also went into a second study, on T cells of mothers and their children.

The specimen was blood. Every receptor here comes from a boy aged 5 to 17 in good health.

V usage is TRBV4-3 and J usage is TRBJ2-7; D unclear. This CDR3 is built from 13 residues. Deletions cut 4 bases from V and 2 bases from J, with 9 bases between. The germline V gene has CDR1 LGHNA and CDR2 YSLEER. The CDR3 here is CASSRVIAYEQYF. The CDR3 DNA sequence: TGCGCCAGCAGCCGCGTTATTGCCTACGAGCAGTACTTC.

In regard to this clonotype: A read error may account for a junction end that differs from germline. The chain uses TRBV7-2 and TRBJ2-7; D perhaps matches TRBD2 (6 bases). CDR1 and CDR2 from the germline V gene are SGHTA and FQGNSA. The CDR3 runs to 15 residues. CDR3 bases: TGTGCCAACAGCTTAGTTACCGGGGGAGCCTACGAGCAGTACTTC. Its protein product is CANSLVTGGAYEQYF.

The CDR3 bases are TGTGCCAGTAGTATTCCCAGCGGAGGGTACAATGAGCAGTTCTTC. Encoded protein: CASSIPSGGYNEQFF. This sequence joins TRBV19 and TRBJ2-1; TRBD2 is a possible D gene (6 bases). Germline-derived CDR1 and CDR2 are LNHDA and SQIVND (reference sequence). The CDR3 is made up of 15 amino acids. V was trimmed by 3 bases and J by 4 bases, leaving 13 bases between them.

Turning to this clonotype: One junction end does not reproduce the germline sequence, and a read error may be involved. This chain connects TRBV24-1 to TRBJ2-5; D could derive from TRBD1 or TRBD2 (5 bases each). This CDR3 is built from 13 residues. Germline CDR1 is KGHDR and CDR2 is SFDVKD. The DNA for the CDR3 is TGTGCCACCAGTGATTTCCCGGCCGGGGCCAAGTTCTTC. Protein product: CATSDFPAGAKFF.

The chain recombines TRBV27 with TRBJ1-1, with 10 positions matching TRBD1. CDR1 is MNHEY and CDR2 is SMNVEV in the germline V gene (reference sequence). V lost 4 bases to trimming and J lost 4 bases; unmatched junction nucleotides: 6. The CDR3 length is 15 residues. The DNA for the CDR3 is TGTGCCAGCAGTTCCTGGACAGGGGGGAGCACTGAAGCTTTCTTT. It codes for CASSSWTGGSTEAFF.

The CDR3 loop is CASSDSGGSSNEQFF. In DNA, the CDR3 is TGTGCCAGCAGTGACTCAGGCGGGAGTTCCAATGAGCAGTTCTTC. The rearrangement uses TRBV6-4 and TRBJ2-1; 7 nucleotides line up with TRBD2. Germline V lookup: CDR1 MRHNA, CDR2 SNTAGT. CDR3 length: 15 residues. V lost 0 bases and J lost 6; bases outside the gene matches: 5.

Here the CDR3 reads CASSLQEINEKLFF. CDR3 bases: TGTGCCAGCAGCTTGCAGGAGATTAATGAAAAACTGTTTTTT. This rearrangement joins TRBV5-5 to TRBJ1-4; D not resolved. V was pared by 1 base and J by 4 bases, with 8 bases between. The CDR3 spans 14 residues. Germline V CDR1 and CDR2: SGHKS, YYEKEE (reference sequence).

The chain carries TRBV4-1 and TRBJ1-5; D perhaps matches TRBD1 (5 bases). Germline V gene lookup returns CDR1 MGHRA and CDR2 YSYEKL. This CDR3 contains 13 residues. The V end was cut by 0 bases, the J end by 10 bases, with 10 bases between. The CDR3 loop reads CASSQEGGLPQHF. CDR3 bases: TGCGCCAGCAGCCAAGAGGGGGGACTACCCCAGCATTTT.

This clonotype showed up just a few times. CDR3 in amino acids: CASSLASGAPLYEQYF. The CDR3 bases are TGTGCCAGCAGCTTAGCTTCGGGCGCGCCTCTGTACGAGCAGTACTTC. V gene TRBV7-2 combines with J gene TRBJ2-5; D unresolved. The DNA end is more similar to TRBJ2-7, so the J call may be wrong. Germline CDR1 reads SGHTA; CDR2 reads FQGNSA. This CDR3 comprises 16 residues.

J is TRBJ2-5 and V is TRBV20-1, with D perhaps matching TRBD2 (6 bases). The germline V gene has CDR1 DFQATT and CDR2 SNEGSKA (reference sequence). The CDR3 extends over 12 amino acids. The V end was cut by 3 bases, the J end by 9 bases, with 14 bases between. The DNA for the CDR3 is TGCAGTGCTAGTTTGGCCGGAGGGGCCCAGTACTTC. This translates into CSASLAGGAQYF.

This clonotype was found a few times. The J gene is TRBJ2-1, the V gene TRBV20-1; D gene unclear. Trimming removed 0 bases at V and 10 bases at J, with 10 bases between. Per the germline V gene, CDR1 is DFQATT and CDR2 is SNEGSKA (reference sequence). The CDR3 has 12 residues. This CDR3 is CSAREGLGEQFF. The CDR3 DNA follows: TGCAGTGCTAGAGAGGGATTGGGGGAGCAGTTCTTC.

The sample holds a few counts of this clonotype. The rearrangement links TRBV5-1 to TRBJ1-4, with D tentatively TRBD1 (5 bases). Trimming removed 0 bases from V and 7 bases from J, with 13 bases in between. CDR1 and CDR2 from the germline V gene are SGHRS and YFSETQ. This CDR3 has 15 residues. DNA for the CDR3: TGCGCCAGCAGCTTGGCCACGGGGACTGTTGAAAAACTGTTTTTT. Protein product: CASSLATGTVEKLFF.

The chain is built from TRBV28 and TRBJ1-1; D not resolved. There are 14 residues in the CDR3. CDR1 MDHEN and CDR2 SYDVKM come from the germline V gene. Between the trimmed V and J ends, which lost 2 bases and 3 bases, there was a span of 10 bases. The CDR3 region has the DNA TGTGCCAGCAGTTTAAGCAAGCGGTACACTGAAGCTTTCTTT. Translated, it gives CASSLSKRYTEAFF.

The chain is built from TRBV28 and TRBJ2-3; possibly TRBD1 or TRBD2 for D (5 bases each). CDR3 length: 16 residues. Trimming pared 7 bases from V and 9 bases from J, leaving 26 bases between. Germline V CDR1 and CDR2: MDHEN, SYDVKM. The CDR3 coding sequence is TGTGCCAGCAAGGGGTGGGCTAGCAGAGATTCGGGGACGCAGTATTTT. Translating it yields CASKGWASRDSGTQYF. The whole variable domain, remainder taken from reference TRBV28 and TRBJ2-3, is DVKVTQSSRYLVKRTGEKVFLECVQDMDHENMFWYRQDPGLGLRLIYFSYDVKMKEKGDIPEGYSVSREKKERFSLILESASTNQTSMYLCASKGWASRDSGTQYFGPGTRLTVL.

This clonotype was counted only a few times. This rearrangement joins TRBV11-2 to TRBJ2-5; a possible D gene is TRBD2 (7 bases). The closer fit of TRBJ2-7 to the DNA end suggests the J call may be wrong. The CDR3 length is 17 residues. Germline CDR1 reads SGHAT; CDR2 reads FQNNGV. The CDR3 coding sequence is TGTGCCAGCAGCCCTTGGGGGGGGGGACAAGGGGTCTACGAGCAGTACTTC. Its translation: CASSPWGGGQGVYEQYF.

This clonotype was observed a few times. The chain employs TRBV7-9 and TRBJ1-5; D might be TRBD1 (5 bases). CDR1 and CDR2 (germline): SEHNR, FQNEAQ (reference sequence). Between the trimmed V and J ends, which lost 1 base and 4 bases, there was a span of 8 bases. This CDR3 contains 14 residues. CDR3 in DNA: TGTGCCAGCAGCTTAGAGGGGTGGAATCAGCCCCAGCATTTT. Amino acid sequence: CASSLEGWNQPQHF.

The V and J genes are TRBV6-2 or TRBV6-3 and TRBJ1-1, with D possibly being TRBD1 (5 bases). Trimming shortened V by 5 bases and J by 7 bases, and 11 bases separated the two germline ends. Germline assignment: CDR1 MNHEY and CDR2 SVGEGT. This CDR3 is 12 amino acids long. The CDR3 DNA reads TGTGCCAGCAGTCGCTGGGGGTTTGAAGCTTTCTTT. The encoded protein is CASSRWGFEAFF.

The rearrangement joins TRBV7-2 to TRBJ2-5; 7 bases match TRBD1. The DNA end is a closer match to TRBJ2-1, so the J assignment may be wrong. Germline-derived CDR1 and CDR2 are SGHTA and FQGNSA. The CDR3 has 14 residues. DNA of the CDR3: TGTGCCAGCAGCTTAGAGGGGGCTGAGGATGAGCAGTTCTTC. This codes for CASSLEGAEDEQFF.

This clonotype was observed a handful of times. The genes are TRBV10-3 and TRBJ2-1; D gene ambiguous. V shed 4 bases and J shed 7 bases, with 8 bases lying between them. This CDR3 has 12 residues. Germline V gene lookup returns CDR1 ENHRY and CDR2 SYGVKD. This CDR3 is CAISALSNEQFF. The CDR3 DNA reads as TGTGCCATCAGTGCACTGTCTAATGAGCAGTTCTTC.

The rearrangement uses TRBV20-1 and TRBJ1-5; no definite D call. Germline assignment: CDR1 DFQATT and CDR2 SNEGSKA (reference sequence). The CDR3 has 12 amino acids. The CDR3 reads CSGTTGNQPQHF. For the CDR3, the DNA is TGCAGCGGTACAACAGGCAATCAGCCCCAGCATTTT.

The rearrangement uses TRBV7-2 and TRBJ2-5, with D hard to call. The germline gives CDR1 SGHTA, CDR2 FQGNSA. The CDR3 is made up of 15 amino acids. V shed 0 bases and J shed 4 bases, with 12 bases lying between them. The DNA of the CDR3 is TGTGCCAGCAGCTTAGCGCTCAGCAGCCGAGAGACCCAGTACTTC. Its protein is CASSLALSSRETQYF.

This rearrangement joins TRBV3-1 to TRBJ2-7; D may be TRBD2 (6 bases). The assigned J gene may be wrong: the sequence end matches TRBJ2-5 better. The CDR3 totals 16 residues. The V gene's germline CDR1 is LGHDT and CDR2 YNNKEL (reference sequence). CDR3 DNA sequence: TGTGCCAGCAGCCACCGCGGGACTCTGGTTGCAGAGACCCAGTACTTC. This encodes CASSHRGTLVAETQYF.

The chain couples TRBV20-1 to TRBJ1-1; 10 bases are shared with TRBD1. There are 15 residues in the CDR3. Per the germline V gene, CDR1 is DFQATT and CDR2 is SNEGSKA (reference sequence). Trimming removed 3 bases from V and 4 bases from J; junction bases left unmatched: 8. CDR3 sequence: CSARPGTGEITEAFF. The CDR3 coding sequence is TGCAGTGCTAGGCCGGGGACAGGGGAAATCACTGAAGCTTTCTTT.

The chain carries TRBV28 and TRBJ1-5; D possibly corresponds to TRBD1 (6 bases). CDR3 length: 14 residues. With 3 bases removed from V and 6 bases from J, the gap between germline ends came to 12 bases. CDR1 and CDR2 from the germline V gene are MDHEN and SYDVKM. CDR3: CASSFPGAGQPQHF. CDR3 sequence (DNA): TGTGCCAGCAGTTTCCCAGGGGCGGGTCAGCCCCAGCATTTT.

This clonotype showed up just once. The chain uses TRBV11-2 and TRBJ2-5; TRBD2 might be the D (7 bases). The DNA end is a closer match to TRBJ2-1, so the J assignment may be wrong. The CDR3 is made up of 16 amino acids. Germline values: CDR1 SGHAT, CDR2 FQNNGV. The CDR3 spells CASSLGAGAEYNEQFF. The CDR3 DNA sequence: TGTGCCAGCAGCTTAGGTGCGGGGGCGGAATACAATGAGCAGTTCTTC.

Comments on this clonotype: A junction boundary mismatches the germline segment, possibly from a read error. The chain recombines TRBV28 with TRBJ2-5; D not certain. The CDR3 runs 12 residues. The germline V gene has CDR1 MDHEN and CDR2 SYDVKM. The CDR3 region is CASSAAQGTQYF. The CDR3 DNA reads TGTGCCAGCAGCGCCGCCCAAGGGACCCAGTACTTC.

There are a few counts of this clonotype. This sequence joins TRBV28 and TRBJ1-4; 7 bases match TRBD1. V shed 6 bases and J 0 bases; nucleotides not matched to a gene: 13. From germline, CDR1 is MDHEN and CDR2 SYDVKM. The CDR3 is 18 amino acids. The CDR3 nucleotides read TGTGCCAGCAGGACAGGGTACCCGGAGCAGGCAACTAATGAAAAACTGTTTTTT. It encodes CASRTGYPEQATNEKLFF.

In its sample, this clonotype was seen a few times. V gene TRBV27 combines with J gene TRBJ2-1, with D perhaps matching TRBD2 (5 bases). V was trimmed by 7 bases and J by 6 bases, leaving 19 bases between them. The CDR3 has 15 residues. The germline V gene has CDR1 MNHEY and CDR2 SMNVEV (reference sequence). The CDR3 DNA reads TGTGCCAGCACCCTGAGGGTCCACCCGGGCAATGAGCAGTTCTTC. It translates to CASTLRVHPGNEQFF.

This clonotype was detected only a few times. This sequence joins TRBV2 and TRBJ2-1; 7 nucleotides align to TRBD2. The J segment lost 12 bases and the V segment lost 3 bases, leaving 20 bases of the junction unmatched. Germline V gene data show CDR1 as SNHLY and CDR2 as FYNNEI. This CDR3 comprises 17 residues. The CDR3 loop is CASSDSRGRETVSGQFF. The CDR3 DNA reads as TGTGCCAGCAGTGACTCCCGAGGGCGGGAGACTGTAAGTGGGCAGTTCTTC.

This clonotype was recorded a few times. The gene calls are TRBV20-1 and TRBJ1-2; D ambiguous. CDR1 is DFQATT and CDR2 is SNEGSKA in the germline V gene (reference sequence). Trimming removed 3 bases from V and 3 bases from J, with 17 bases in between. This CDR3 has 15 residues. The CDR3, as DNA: TGCAGTGCTAGTACACCCGGGGATTTCGACTATGGCTACACCTTC. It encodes CSASTPGDFDYGYTF.

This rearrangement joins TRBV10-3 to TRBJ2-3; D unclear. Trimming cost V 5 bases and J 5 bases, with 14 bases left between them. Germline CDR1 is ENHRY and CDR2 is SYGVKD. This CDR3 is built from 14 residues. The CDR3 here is CAISYREPQDTQYF. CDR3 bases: TGTGCCATCAGTTATAGGGAACCCCAAGATACGCAGTATTTT.

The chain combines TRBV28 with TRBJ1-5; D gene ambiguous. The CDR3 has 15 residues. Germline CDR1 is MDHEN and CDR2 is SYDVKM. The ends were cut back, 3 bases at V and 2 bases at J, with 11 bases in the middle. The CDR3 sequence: CASSLFRGGNQPQHF. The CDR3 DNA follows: TGTGCCAGCAGTTTGTTCAGAGGTGGCAATCAGCCCCAGCATTTT.